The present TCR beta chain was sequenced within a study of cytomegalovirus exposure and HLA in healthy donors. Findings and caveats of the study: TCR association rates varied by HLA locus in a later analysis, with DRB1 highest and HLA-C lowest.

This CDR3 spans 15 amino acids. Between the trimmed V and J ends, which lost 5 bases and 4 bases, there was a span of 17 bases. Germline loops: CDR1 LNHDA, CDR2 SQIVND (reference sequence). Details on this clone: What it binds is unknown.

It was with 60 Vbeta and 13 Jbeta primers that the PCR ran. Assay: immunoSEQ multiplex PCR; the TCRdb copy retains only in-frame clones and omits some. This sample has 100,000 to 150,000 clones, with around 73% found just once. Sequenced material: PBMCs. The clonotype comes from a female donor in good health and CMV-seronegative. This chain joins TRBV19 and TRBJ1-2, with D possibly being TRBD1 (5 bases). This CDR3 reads CASSPQVDGGYGYTF. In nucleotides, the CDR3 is TGTGCCAGTAGTCCTCAGGTGGACGGGGGCTATGGCTACACCTTC.